What follows is one T cell receptor beta chain and its context. Authors' analysis steps: Reference gene primer amplification in the assay estimated nucleated cell counts. The table came from immunoSEQ multiplex PCR; TCRdb's copy has only in-frame clones and leaves some out. V and J calls and clone size are given by that table; D and trimming were obtained from the DNA. Of roughly 63,000 clones listed, approximately 90% are singletons. The CDR3 covers 16 residues. V lost 5 bases to trimming and J lost 4 bases; unmatched junction nucleotides: 10. Per the germline V gene, CDR1 is MDHEN and CDR2 is SYDVKM. This entry belongs to a study of blood T cell repertoires in COVID-19. Across the whole study: The United States, Italy and Spain supplied acute and convalescent COVID-19 samples. T cells, B-cell-depleted T cells, or PBMCs provided the cDNA or gDNA that served as material.

This chain connects TRBV28 to TRBJ2-3, with TRBD1 matching over 9 bases. The sequencing input was peripheral blood. This clonotype originated in a man aged 60-69 years with acute or convalescent COVID-19. CDR3 sequence: CASSSPGQGFADTQYF. The CDR3 DNA is TGTGCCAGCAGTAGCCCGGGACAGGGCTTTGCAGATACGCAGTATTTT.